This TCR beta chain is drawn from a study of blood T cells in healthy people across ages. Study in general: About one barcoded beta molecule per two T cells was captured by template switching.

The second PCR ran about 6 to 11 cycles with a sample-barcoded 5' primer and J-beta primers. Each cDNA molecule, via a template-switch adaptor with 12 random nucleotides, was tagged. TCRdb analysed the 5' RACE reads with MiXCR anew, one entry per CDR3 protein. The sample contains about a million distinct CDR3 sequences, 35% to 40% of which appear only once. This CDR3 is built from 16 residues. CDR1 is SNHLY, CDR2 FYNNEI, per germline. V lost 7 bases, J lost 6 bases, and 22 bases lay in between. The chain couples TRBV2 to TRBJ2-1; TRBD2 might be the D (7 bases). This receptor was obtained from a man younger than 35 in good health. The sequenced sample was blood. This chain's CDR3 is CASNPGQGRGVNEQFF. In DNA form, the CDR3 reads TGTGCCAGCAATCCCGGGCAGGGGAGGGGAGTCAATGAGCAGTTCTTC.